These 14 T cell receptor beta chains share one sample of origin, sequenced in a study of cytomegalovirus exposure and HLA in healthy donors. Primers for the PCR totalled 60 Vbeta and 13 Jbeta. Using immunoSEQ multiplex PCR, the repertoire was profiled, and TCRdb retains in-frame clones only, with some absent. The top ten clones hold about 7% of a sample with about 130,000 clones, more than 80% of them seen once. The sequencing input was PBMCs. Every receptor here comes from a woman between 25 and 40 years old in good health and CMV-seropositive.

CDR3 sequence reads: CSAVDSYEQYF. Written as DNA, the CDR3 is TGCAGTGCTGTGGACAGCTACGAGCAGTACTTC. The chain has TRBV20-1 and TRBJ2-7; maybe TRBD1 (6 bases). CDR1 is DFQATT, CDR2 SNEGSKA, per germline (reference sequence). Deletions cut 5 bases from V and 3 bases from J, with 8 bases between. The CDR3 spans 11 residues.

The chain uses TRBV28 and TRBJ1-5, with TRBD1 as a possible D gene (6 bases). CDR1 and CDR2 (germline): MDHEN, SYDVKM. The CDR3 consists of 15 residues. V was cut by 5 bases and J by 3 bases, with 14 bases left in between. The DNA for the CDR3 is TGTGCCAGCAGTCCTCTCACAGGGTCCAATCAGCCCCAGCATTTT. Its translation is CASSPLTGSNQPQHF.

The rearrangement joins TRBV28 to TRBJ2-2, with D perhaps TRBD2 (5 bases). Germline assignment: CDR1 MDHEN and CDR2 SYDVKM. The CDR3 runs 15 residues. V gave up 3 bases and J gave up 4 bases, with 12 bases separating them. The CDR3 protein is CASSLGRRLTGELFF. The CDR3, as DNA: TGTGCCAGCAGTTTGGGGAGACGGCTCACCGGGGAGCTGTTTTTT.

The chain employs TRBV25-1 and TRBJ1-4, with 7 bases identical to TRBD1. The germline V gene has CDR1 MGHDK and CDR2 SYGVNS. V dropped 5 bases and J dropped 8; count of bases not matched to a gene: 5. The CDR3 has 13 residues. The CDR3 DNA reads TGTGCCAGCAGTTTTTCAGGGGGGGAAAAACTGTTTTTT. It translates to CASSFSGGEKLFF.

The chain links TRBV29-1 to TRBJ2-3; TRBD1 matches at 7 bases. CDR3 length: 12 residues. CDR1 and CDR2 (germline): SQVTM, ANQGSEA. The V and J ends lost 8 bases and 2 bases, in that order; junction bases with no gene match: 4. For the CDR3, the DNA is TGCAGCCGGACAGGCCCCACAGATACGCAGTATTTT. Translated: CSRTGPTDTQYF.

The chain employs TRBV11-2 and TRBJ1-4, with D possibly TRBD1 on 5 matching bases. The CDR3 runs 12 residues. Between the trimmed V and J ends, which lost 3 bases and 17 bases, there was a span of 16 bases. CDR1 and CDR2 (germline): SGHAT, FQNNGV. The CDR3 is CASSFTGQGIFF. In DNA form, the CDR3 reads TGTGCCAGCAGCTTTACAGGACAAGGCATATTTTTT.

This clone was counted a few times. The chain carries TRBV10-3 and TRBJ2-2, with 10 bases aligning to TRBD1. This CDR3 comprises 15 residues. V lost 6 bases and J lost 2; bases outside the gene matches: 3. Germline V CDR1 and CDR2: ENHRY, SYGVKD. The CDR3 region is CAIRGTGDNTGELFF. CDR3 DNA: TGTGCCATCAGAGGGACAGGGGATAACACCGGGGAGCTGTTTTTT.

The V and J genes are TRBV5-1 and TRBJ2-3, with D perhaps matching TRBD2 (6 bases). Trimming pared 0 bases from V and 12 bases from J, leaving 20 bases between. The germline V gene encodes CDR1 SGHRS and CDR2 YFSETQ. The CDR3 consists of 15 residues. CDR3 nucleotide sequence: TGCGCCAGCAGCTTGGGTATAGCGGAGGAAAATTGTCAGTATTTT. This encodes CASSLGIAEENCQYF.

This clone was recorded once. The chain joins TRBV5-8 to TRBJ2-1; 9 bases agree with TRBD2. Looked up from germline, CDR1 is SGHTS and CDR2 is YDEGEE. Trimming cost V 1 base and J 8 bases; bases outside gene matches: 7. There are 15 residues in the CDR3. The CDR3 DNA is TGTGCCAGCAGCTTGTTATTAGCGGGAGAGGATGAGCAGTTCTTC. Translated, it gives CASSLLLAGEDEQFF.

On this clone: Relative to the germline gene, one junction end is altered; a read error may explain this. The chain is built from TRBV7-9 and TRBJ2-7; no definite D call. The CDR3 totals 14 residues. CDR1 and CDR2 from the germline V gene are SEHNR and FQNEAQ (reference sequence). The CDR3 protein is CSSSLAEPDYEQYF. The CDR3 DNA sequence: TGTTCCAGCAGCCTGGCCGAACCCGACTACGAGCAGTACTTC.

This sequence joins TRBV7-9 and TRBJ2-6, with D perhaps matching TRBD2 (5 bases). The CDR3 is 16 amino acids. Trimming shortened V by 1 base and J by 2 bases, and 9 bases separated the two germline ends. Germline assignment: CDR1 SEHNR and CDR2 FQNEAQ (reference sequence). The CDR3 protein is CASSLVATTGANVLTF. CDR3 nucleotide sequence: TGTGCCAGCAGCTTAGTAGCGACAACTGGGGCCAACGTCCTGACTTTC.

This rearrangement joins TRBV6-5 to TRBJ2-7; perhaps TRBD1 as D (6 bases). CDR1 is MNHEY, CDR2 SVGAGI, per germline. V lost 2 bases and J lost 2, with 16 bases in between. This CDR3 is built from 16 residues. The CDR3 loop is CASSYAPGTYPYEQYF. The CDR3 DNA sequence: TGTGCCAGCAGTTACGCCCCCGGGACATATCCCTACGAGCAGTACTTC.

V is TRBV19 and J is TRBJ2-2; TRBD2 matches at 8 bases. CDR1 LNHDA and CDR2 SQIVND come from the germline V gene (reference sequence). The CDR3 spans 14 residues. With V trimmed by 6 bases and J by 6 bases, 6 bases remained unmatched. The CDR3 coding sequence is TGTGCCAGTAGGGGGAGGCGGGAGGCCGGGGAGCTGTTTTTT. It is translated as CASRGRREAGELFF.

About this clone: Other DNA sequences from this sample encode an identical CDR3 as well. CDR3 sequence reads: CASSYNSGAGNTIYF. The CDR3 nucleotides read TGTGCCAGCAGTTATAATTCAGGGGCTGGAAACACCATATATTTT. The V call is TRBV6-5, the J call TRBJ1-3; D is possibly TRBD1 (6 bases). Germline loops: CDR1 MNHEY, CDR2 SVGAGI. The CDR3 runs 15 residues. V lost 3 bases to trimming and J lost 2 bases, with 11 bases between them.